Following are 23 T cell receptor beta chains from one sample sequenced in a study of blood T cell repertoires in COVID-19. The method was immunoSEQ multiplex PCR; TCRdb's version includes in-frame clones alone and lacks a portion of them. This sample has about 310,000 clones, with about 90% found just once. The sequencing input was PBMCs or T cells enriched from blood (not recorded which). Receptors originate from a woman aged 25 to 39 who had recovered from COVID-19.

The chain joins TRBV30 to TRBJ2-5; D gene ambiguous. The CDR3 extends over 15 amino acids. Germline CDR1 is GTSNPN and CDR2 is SVGIG (reference sequence). The germline V and J ends were trimmed by 0 bases and 2 bases, with 13 bases remaining between them. DNA for the CDR3: TGTGCCTGGAGTGTCAATAGGTGGGCACAAGAGACCCAGTACTTC. Translated, it gives CAWSVNRWAQETQYF.

The chain has TRBV7-9 and TRBJ2-1, with 14 positions matching TRBD2. With 5 bases clipped from V and 3 bases from J, the junction kept 6 bases outside the gene matches. Per the germline V gene, CDR1 is SEHNR and CDR2 is FQNEAQ (reference sequence). The CDR3 is 17 amino acids. The CDR3 loop is CASSGGTSGSFYNEQFF. The DNA of the CDR3 is TGTGCCAGCAGCGGCGGGACTAGCGGGAGTTTCTACAATGAGCAGTTCTTC.

The rearrangement links TRBV19 to TRBJ1-5, with no clear D. The germline gives CDR1 LNHDA, CDR2 SQIVND (reference sequence). The germline V and J ends were trimmed by 9 bases and 1 base, with 16 bases remaining between them. The CDR3 spans 15 residues. CDR3 sequence: CASKLRTQSNQPQHF. In DNA, the CDR3 is TGTGCCAGCAAGCTCCGAACACAGAGCAATCAGCCCCAGCATTTT.

The J gene is TRBJ1-6, the V gene TRBV7-8; TRBD1 matches 8 bases. This CDR3 has 15 residues. Per the germline V gene, CDR1 is SGHVS and CDR2 is FQNEAQ. The V and J ends lost 1 base and 8 bases, in that order; junction bases with no gene match: 4. The CDR3 DNA follows: TGTGCCAGCAGCTTAGGGACAGGGCAGGATTCACCCCTCCACTTT. It specifies CASSLGTGQDSPLHF. The variable domain in full, with the rest retrieved from reference TRBV7-8 and TRBJ1-6, is GAGVSQSPRYKVAKRGQDVALRCDPISGHVSLFWYQQALGQGPEFLTYFQNEAQLDKSGLPSDRFFAERPEGSVSTLKIQRTQQEDSAVYLCASSLGTGQDSPLHFGNGTRLTVT.

The V call is TRBV20-1, the J call TRBJ2-7, with D tentatively TRBD2 (6 bases). With 3 bases removed from V and 7 bases from J, the gap between germline ends came to 25 bases. Germline V gene sequence: CDR1 DFQATT, CDR2 SNEGSKA (reference sequence). The CDR3 has 16 amino acids. CDR3 bases: TGCAGTGCTAGTGGGGGGTCGGGAGCTTCTCCTACGGAGCAGTACTTC. Translation: CSASGGSGASPTEQYF.

This chain uses TRBV19 with TRBJ2-7, with TRBD1 matching over 7 bases. Trimming took 6 bases from V and 5 from J; bases not matched to a gene: 7. CDR3 length: 13 residues. In germline, CDR1 is LNHDA, CDR2 SQIVND (reference sequence). CDR3 region: CASRNYDRDEQYF. In nucleotides, the CDR3 is TGTGCCAGTAGGAATTATGACAGGGACGAGCAGTACTTC.

This clone was recorded only once. The chain links TRBV7-6 to TRBJ2-7, with TRBD1 as a possible D gene (5 bases). The V end lost 1 base, the J end lost 2 bases, and 12 bases lay between the germline ends. The V gene's germline CDR1 is SGHVS and CDR2 FNYEAQ. The CDR3 is made up of 15 amino acids. CDR3 sequence reads: CASSLDLTVPYEQYF. CDR3 coding DNA: TGTGCCAGCAGCTTAGACCTGACAGTCCCCTACGAGCAGTACTTC.

This chain joins TRBV7-9 and TRBJ2-5; 8 positions match TRBD1. The CDR3 length is 14 residues. The germline V gene has CDR1 SEHNR and CDR2 FQNEAQ (reference sequence). Trimming took 5 bases from V and 5 from J; bases not matched to a gene: 7. DNA for the CDR3: TGTGCCAGCAGCCTCGGGACAGGAGGTGAGACCCAGTACTTC. Protein: CASSLGTGGETQYF.

V usage is TRBV15 and J usage is TRBJ1-1, with no clear D. The CDR3 has 9 amino acids. CDR1 is LNHNV and CDR2 is YYDKDF in the germline V gene (reference sequence). The CDR3: CAIGAEAFF. The CDR3 region has the DNA TGTGCTATCGGGGCTGAAGCTTTCTTT.

The J gene is TRBJ1-5, the V gene TRBV30, with 9 bases fitting TRBD1. The CDR3 runs 15 residues. Trimming took 3 bases from V and 4 from J; bases not matched to a gene: 7. CDR1 is GTSNPN, CDR2 SVGIG, per germline (reference sequence). DNA for the CDR3: TGTGCCTGGAGCGATAACAGGGGGCTGAATCAGCCCCAGCATTTT. Amino acids: CAWSDNRGLNQPQHF.

The rearrangement links TRBV28 to TRBJ1-1; the D gene is possibly TRBD1 (6 bases). V was cut by 3 bases and J by 3 bases, with 17 bases left in between. The CDR3 contains 16 residues. CDR1 is MDHEN, CDR2 SYDVKM, per germline. The CDR3 region is CASSFITWGPDTEAFF. In DNA, the CDR3 is TGTGCCAGCAGTTTTATTACATGGGGGCCTGACACTGAAGCTTTCTTT.

This clone was found a few times. V usage is TRBV7-9 and J usage is TRBJ2-5, with 7 bases matching TRBD2. The CDR3 loop spans 15 amino acids. Germline CDR1 reads SEHNR; CDR2 reads FQNEAQ (reference sequence). J was trimmed by 13 bases and V by 1 base; bases with no gene match: 15. The CDR3 nucleotides read TGTGCCAGCAGCTTAGGTCCTAGCGGAGAAGAGACCGGGTACTTC. Amino acids: CASSLGPSGEETGYF.

As for this clone: The junction departs from the called germline gene at one end, perhaps through a read error. The V and J genes are TRBV6-5 and TRBJ1-2; possibly TRBD1 for D (6 bases). There are 14 residues in the CDR3. The V gene's germline CDR1 is MNHEY and CDR2 SVGAGI. The CDR3 reads CASSSPNDRHAASF. CDR3 bases: TGTGCCAGCAGTTCCCCTAATGACAGGCACGCCGCGTCCTTC.

The genes are TRBV28 and TRBJ2-5, with D perhaps TRBD2 (6 bases). From germline, CDR1 is MDHEN and CDR2 SYDVKM. Trimming cost V 6 bases and J 1 base, with 9 bases left between them. The CDR3 runs to 13 residues. DNA of the CDR3: TGTGCCAGCAGAAGGGACTTCCAAGAGACCCAGTACTTC. Translation gives CASRRDFQETQYF.

The chain employs TRBV5-6 and TRBJ2-7; 9 positions match TRBD2. The germline V gene has CDR1 SGHDT and CDR2 YYEEEE. After removal of 2 bases from V and 4 bases from J, the junction contained 4 bases not matched to a gene. The length of the CDR3 is 14 residues. The CDR3 spells CASSFSGSWYEQYF. The CDR3 DNA sequence: TGTGCCAGCAGCTTTAGCGGGAGCTGGTACGAGCAGTACTTC.

The chain carries TRBV6-5 and TRBJ1-1; D ambiguous. The CDR3 runs 12 residues. V shed 6 bases and J shed 7 bases, with 12 bases lying between them. Germline values: CDR1 MNHEY, CDR2 SVGAGI. The CDR3 sequence is CASSPQASEAFF. DNA for the CDR3: TGTGCCAGCAGCCCCCAGGCCAGTGAAGCTTTCTTT.

The V call is TRBV4-2, the J call TRBJ2-2; D call uncertain. This CDR3 spans 15 amino acids. V shed 4 bases and J shed 1 base, with 10 bases lying between them. CDR1 is LGHNA and CDR2 is YNFKEQ in the germline V gene. The CDR3 is CASSPQPGNTGELFF. As DNA, the CDR3 is TGTGCCAGCAGCCCACAACCGGGGAACACCGGGGAGCTGTTTTTT.

The chain has TRBV3-1 (or the pseudogene TRBV3-2) and TRBJ2-3; a possible D gene is TRBD1 (6 bases). Germline CDR1 is LGHDT and CDR2 is YNNKEL (reference sequence). The CDR3 has 15 residues. V was cut by 3 bases and J by 0 bases, with 10 bases left in between. The CDR3, as DNA: TGTGCCAGCAGCCAGGACAGCTCTAGCACAGATACGCAGTATTTT. It is translated as CASSQDSSSTDTQYF.

This chain joins TRBV5-4 and TRBJ2-1; 8 nucleotides match TRBD2. CDR3 length: 13 residues. CDR1 and CDR2 (germline): SGHNT, YYREEE (reference sequence). The V segment lost 1 base and the J segment 6 bases; nucleotides outside the gene matches: 0. CDR3 nucleotide sequence: TGTGCCAGCAGCTTGACTAGCGGCAATGAGCAGTTCTTC. This encodes CASSLTSGNEQFF.

CDR3 bases: TGTGCCAGCAGTGAATGGTTGGGCGGGTTGACAGATACGCAGTATTTT. Encoded protein: CASSEWLGGLTDTQYF. This sequence joins TRBV25-1 and TRBJ2-3; a weak D match, TRBD2 (5 bases). Trimming stripped 1 base from V and 3 bases from J, with 14 bases between. Germline lookup yields CDR1 MGHDK and CDR2 SYGVNS. The CDR3 extends over 16 amino acids. The variable domain in full, with the rest retrieved from reference TRBV25-1 and TRBJ2-3, is EADIYQTPRYLVIGTGKKITLECSQTMGHDKMYWYQQDPGMELHLIHYSYGVNSTEKGDLSSESTVSRIRTEHFPLTLESARPSHTSQYLCASSEWLGGLTDTQYFGPGTRLTVL.

This clone was seen a few times. V gene TRBV15 combines with J gene TRBJ1-5; 10 bases line up with TRBD1. Germline loops: CDR1 LNHNV, CDR2 YYDKDF (reference sequence). The trim removed 4 bases at V and 7 bases at J, leaving 1 base unmatched. CDR3 size: 13 residues. The CDR3 sequence is CATSKGQGQPQHF. The CDR3 nucleotides read TGTGCCACCAGCAAGGGACAGGGGCAGCCCCAGCATTTT.

The chain links TRBV19 to TRBJ2-1; the D gene is possibly TRBD1 (6 bases). V was cut by 3 bases and J by 8 bases, with 17 bases left in between. Germline CDR1 and CDR2: LNHDA and SQIVND (reference sequence). The CDR3 spans 15 residues. The CDR3 reads CASSIVGANLHEQFF. The CDR3 DNA is TGTGCCAGTAGTATCGTGGGGGCCAATCTCCATGAGCAGTTCTTC.

This chain joins TRBV18 and TRBJ2-2; 8 bases agree with TRBD1. The CDR3 is 14 amino acids. The J segment lost 1 base and the V segment lost 8 bases, leaving 3 bases of the junction unmatched. Germline-derived CDR1 and CDR2 are KGHSH and LQKENI. The CDR3 DNA reads TGTGCCAGCCGGGGGACAGGGAACACCGGGGAGCTGTTTTTT. This translates into CASRGTGNTGELFF.